The rows below give T cell receptor beta chains drawn from one sample of a study of blood T cell repertoires in COVID-19. The protocol was immunoSEQ multiplex PCR, while the TCRdb copy is restricted to in-frame clones and leaves out a portion. The sample records about 200,000 clones, approximately 86% being singletons. Material for sequencing was PBMCs or T cells enriched from blood (not recorded which). The receptor set was obtained from a woman in her forties with acute COVID-19. The CDR3 runs from the conserved cysteine through the conserved F or W. Each record gives: D gene, J gene, V gene, clone size, CDR3 protein, CDR3 DNA. D genes are given only for firm matches. Size values are once, few and many counts, or a class for expanded clones, and some rows have none.

- | TRBJ1-4 | TRBV19 | - | CASSIDLPGRGPNEKLFF | TGTGCCAGTAGTATAGATCTTCCAGGGAGGGGTCCTAATGAAAAACTGTTTTTT
- | TRBJ1-5 | TRBV4-1 | few | CASSQEDSSYSAQHF | TGCGCCAGCAGCCAAGAGGACAGTTCCTACTCGGCCCAGCATTTT
- | TRBJ2-5 | TRBV11-3 | - | CASSLLGAKETQYF | TGTGCCAGCAGCTTATTGGGGGCGAAAGAGACCCAGTACTTC
TRBD2 | TRBJ2-1 | TRBV9 | once | CASTAGGLADNEQFF | TGTGCCAGCACTGCGGGAGGACTAGCTGACAATGAGCAGTTCTTC
TRBD1 | TRBJ2-2 | TRBV6-5 | - | CASRKGQGAGELFF | TGTGCCAGCAGAAAGGGACAGGGGGCCGGGGAGCTGTTTTTT
- | TRBJ2-7 | TRBV7-2 | - | CASSSAANYEQYF | TGTGCCAGCAGCTCGGCAGCGAACTACGAGCAGTACTTC
TRBD2 | TRBJ2-3 | TRBV14 | - | CASSQQGLAGPTDTQYF | TGTGCCAGCAGCCAACAGGGACTAGCGGGACCCACAGATACGCAGTATTTT
- | TRBJ2-2 | TRBV6-5 | - | CASSRTRANTGELFF | TGTGCCAGCAGTAGGACAAGGGCGAACACCGGGGAGCTGTTTTTT
TRBD2 | TRBJ2-5 | TRBV28 | - | CASRDSGIETQYF | TGTGCCAGCAGAGATAGCGGGATAGAGACCCAGTACTTC
- | TRBJ1-1 | TRBV12-3/TRBV12-4 | - | CASSLARSTEAFF | TGTGCCAGCAGTTTAGCGCGGAGCACTGAAGCTTTCTTT
- | TRBJ2-7 | TRBV11-2 | - | CASSRDFPYEQYF | TGTGCCAGCAGCAGGGACTTCCCCTACGAGCAGTACTTC
- | TRBJ1-4 | TRBV2 | - | CASSEEGGYNEKLFF | TGTGCCAGCAGTGAAGAAGGAGGGTATAATGAAAAACTGTTTTTT
- | TRBJ2-7 | TRBV18 | - | CASSLDRLSYEQYF | TGTGCCAGCTCACTCGACAGATTATCCTACGAGCAGTACTTC
TRBD2 | TRBJ2-3 | TRBV20-1 | - | CSASGGAGVSDTQYF | TGCAGTGCCAGTGGGGGTGCGGGAGTTTCAGATACGCAGTATTTT
- | TRBJ2-7 | TRBV5-1 | few | CASSDLASNEQYF | TGCGCCAGCAGCGACTTGGCCTCCAACGAGCAGTACTTC
- | TRBJ1-1 | TRBV25-1 | - | CASSEYVSTGAFF | TGTGCCAGCAGTGAATATGTCTCTACGGGGGCTTTCTTT
TRBD1 | TRBJ2-4 | TRBV3-1/TRBV3-2 | - | CASSRTAGGYKNIQYF | TGTGCCAGCAGCCGGACCGCAGGGGGCTACAAAAACATTCAGTACTTC
TRBD2 | TRBJ2-1 | TRBV11-2 | - | CASSLRLATEQFF | TGTGCCAGCAGCCTCCGACTAGCAACCGAGCAGTTCTTC
- | TRBJ2-5 | TRBV19 | - | CASKSWNSKEETQYF | TGTGCCAGTAAGAGTTGGAACAGCAAAGAAGAGACCCAGTACTTC
- | TRBJ2-7 | TRBV7-8 | - | CASSLAEQSYEQYF | TGTGCCAGCAGCTTAGCAGAACAATCCTACGAGCAGTACTTC
- | TRBJ1-1 | TRBV7-3 | - | CASSLTVRGTNTEAFF | TGTGCCAGCAGCTTAACGGTTAGGGGGACGAACACTGAAGCTTTCTTT
- | TRBJ1-6 | TRBV5-1 | once | CASSLEQGRSSPLHF | TGCGCCAGCAGCTTGGAACAGGGTAGGAGTTCACCCCTCCACTTT
TRBD2 | TRBJ2-3 | TRBV14 | - | CASSRGGSTDTQYF | TGTGCCAGCAGCCGGGGGGGGAGCACAGATACGCAGTATTTT
TRBD2 | TRBJ2-7 | TRBV27 | - | CASSRLAGSLEQYF | TGTGCCAGCAGCAGACTAGCGGGAAGTCTCGAGCAGTACTTC
TRBD2 | TRBJ2-1 | TRBV10-2 | - | CASFLETSGNYEQFF | TGCGCCAGTTTTCTTGAGACTAGCGGGAACTATGAGCAGTTCTTC
- | TRBJ2-7 | TRBV19 | - | CASSSPRVARNEQYF | TGTGCCAGTAGTAGTCCTCGGGTTGCTCGCAACGAGCAGTACTTC
- | TRBJ1-6 | TRBV28 | - | CASSLSTPGNSPLHF | TGTGCCAGCAGTTTGAGTACCCCAGGGAATTCACCCCTCCACTTT
TRBD1 | TRBJ1-5 | TRBV7-9 | - | CASSQGQGKSNQPQHF | TGTGCCAGCAGCCAGGGACAGGGAAAGAGCAATCAGCCCCAGCATTTT
- | TRBJ2-7 | TRBV7-9 | - | CASSHEVTSSYEQYF | TGTGCCAGCAGCCACGAGGTTACGAGCTCCTACGAGCAGTACTTC
TRBD1 | TRBJ2-7 | TRBV5-1 | - | CASSRSQGGYEQYF | TGCGCCAGCAGCCGCTCACAGGGGGGTTACGAGCAGTACTTC
TRBD1 | TRBJ2-7 | TRBV5-1 | - | CASSLRTGGGYEQYF | TGCGCCAGCAGCTTGAGGACAGGGGGCGGTTACGAGCAGTACTTC
- | TRBJ1-6 | TRBV10-3 | - | CAISESGGWNSPLHF | TGTGCCATCAGTGAGTCCGGGGGGTGGAATTCACCCCTCCACTTT
- | TRBJ1-5 | TRBV18 | once | CASSPGQISNQPQHF | TGTGCCAGCTCACCCGGACAAATTAGCAATCAGCCCCAGCATTTT
- | TRBJ1-5 | TRBV3-1/TRBV3-2 | - | CASSPSGQPQHF | TGTGCCAGCAGCCCCTCAGGGCAGCCCCAGCATTTT
TRBD2 | TRBJ2-3 | TRBV7-2 | - | CASSLGGSIADTQYF | TGTGCCAGCAGCTTAGGCGGGAGCATAGCAGATACGCAGTATTTT
TRBD1 | TRBJ1-4 | TRBV29-1 | - | CSVGDRVQANEKLFF | TGCAGCGTGGGGGACAGGGTGCAAGCTAATGAAAAACTGTTTTTT
TRBD2 | TRBJ2-5 | TRBV29-1 | - | CSVDRLAGGRETQYF | TGCAGCGTTGACAGGCTAGCGGGAGGGAGAGAGACCCAGTACTTC
TRBD2 | TRBJ2-7 | TRBV10-3 | - | CAISPAAGAGGEQYF | TGTGCCATCAGTCCAGCGGCGGGGGCGGGGGGCGAGCAGTACTTC
- | TRBJ1-6 | TRBV9 | - | CASSLRTRVSNSPLHF | TGTGCCAGCAGCCTTCGGACCAGGGTAAGTAATTCACCCCTCCACTTT
- | TRBJ2-7 | TRBV12-5 | - | CASGLYTTYEQYF | TGTGCTAGTGGTTTATACACCACCTACGAGCAGTACTTC
TRBD2 | TRBJ2-1 | TRBV11-2 | - | CASSLPLAAGYNEQFF | TGTGCCAGCAGCCTCCCCCTAGCGGCCGGATACAATGAGCAGTTCTTC
- | TRBJ2-5 | TRBV21-1 | - | CASSSRDSQGTQYF | TGTGCCAGCAGCAGCAGGGACTCTCAGGGGACCCAGTACTTC
TRBD2 | TRBJ2-1 | TRBV7-9 | - | CASSLVSGRRKNEQFF | TGTGCCAGCAGCTTAGTCAGCGGGAGGAGAAAAAATGAGCAGTTCTTC
TRBD1 | TRBJ2-2 | TRBV5-1 | - | CASRLRTGGLAGELFF | TGCGCCAGCAGACTTCGGACAGGGGGCTTGGCCGGGGAGCTGTTTTTT
TRBD2 | TRBJ2-3 | TRBV2 | few | CASSFGLASQGNTQYF | TGTGCCAGCAGTTTCGGACTAGCGTCGCAAGGGAATACGCAGTATTTT
- | TRBJ2-7 | TRBV29-1 | - | CSVSGLTSSYEQYF | TGCAGCGTTTCCGGACTGACTAGCTCCTACGAGCAGTACTTC
TRBD1 | TRBJ2-2 | TRBV28 | - | CASSSAGTASNGELFF | TGTGCCAGCAGTTCAGCCGGGACAGCCTCAAACGGGGAGCTGTTTTTT
- | TRBJ2-4 | TRBV24-1 | once | CATSDPENIQYF | TGTGCCACCAGTGATCCTGAAAACATTCAGTACTTC
- | TRBJ1-3 | TRBV28 | - | CASTTGNTIYF | TGTGCCAGCACTACCGGAAACACCATATATTTT
TRBD1 | TRBJ1-2 | TRBV24-1 | - | CATSGLGQVYGYTF | TGTGCCACCAGTGGTCTGGGACAGGTCTATGGCTACACCTTC
- | TRBJ1-5 | TRBV4-1 | - | CASSPRWGEDQPQHF | TGCGCCAGCAGCCCAAGGTGGGGGGAGGATCAGCCCCAGCATTTT
- | TRBJ2-2 | TRBV7-3 | - | CASSGPLGELFF | TGTGCCAGCAGTGGGCCTCTCGGGGAGCTGTTTTTT
TRBD1 | TRBJ2-7 | TRBV11-1 | - | CASSRDRGGYEQYF | TGTGCCAGCAGTAGGGACAGGGGAGGCTACGAGCAGTACTTC
- | TRBJ2-7 | TRBV9 | - | CASSVGGGARYEQYF | TGTGCCAGCAGCGTAGGGGGCGGTGCTAGGTACGAGCAGTACTTC
- | TRBJ2-7 | TRBV11-2 | - | CASSLDLADSYEQYF | TGTGCCAGCAGCTTAGATCTTGCGGACTCCTACGAGCAGTACTTC